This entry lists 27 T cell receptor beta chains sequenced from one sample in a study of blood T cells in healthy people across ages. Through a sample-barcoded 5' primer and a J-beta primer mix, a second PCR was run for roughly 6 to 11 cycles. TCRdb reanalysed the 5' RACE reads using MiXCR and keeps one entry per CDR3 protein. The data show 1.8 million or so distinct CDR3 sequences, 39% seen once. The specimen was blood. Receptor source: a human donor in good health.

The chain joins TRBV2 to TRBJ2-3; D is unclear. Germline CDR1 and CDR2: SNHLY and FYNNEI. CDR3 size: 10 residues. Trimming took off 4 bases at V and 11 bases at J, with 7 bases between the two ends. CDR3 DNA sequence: TGTGCCAGCAGTGTGACACGGCAGTATTTT. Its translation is CASSVTRQYF.

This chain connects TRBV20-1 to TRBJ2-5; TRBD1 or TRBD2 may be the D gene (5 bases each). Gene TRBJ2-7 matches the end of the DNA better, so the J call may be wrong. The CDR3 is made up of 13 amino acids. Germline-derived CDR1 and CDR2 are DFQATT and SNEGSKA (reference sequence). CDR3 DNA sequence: TGCAGTGCTAGCCACGGGGCTTCATACGAGCAGTACTTC. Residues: CSASHGASYEQYF.

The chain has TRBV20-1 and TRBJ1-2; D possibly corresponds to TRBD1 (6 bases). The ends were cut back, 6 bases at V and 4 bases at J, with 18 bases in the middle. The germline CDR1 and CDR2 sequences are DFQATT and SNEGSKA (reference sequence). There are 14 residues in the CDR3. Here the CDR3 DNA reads TGCAGTGCGAGGGGGGAGGGTCCGGGCTATGGCTACACCTTC. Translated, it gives CSARGEGPGYGYTF.

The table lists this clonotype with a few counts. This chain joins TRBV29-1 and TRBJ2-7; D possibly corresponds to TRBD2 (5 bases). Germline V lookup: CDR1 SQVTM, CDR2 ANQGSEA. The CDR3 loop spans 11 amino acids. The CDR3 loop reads CNAWENYEQYF. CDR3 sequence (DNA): TGCAACGCCTGGGAGAACTACGAGCAGTACTTC.

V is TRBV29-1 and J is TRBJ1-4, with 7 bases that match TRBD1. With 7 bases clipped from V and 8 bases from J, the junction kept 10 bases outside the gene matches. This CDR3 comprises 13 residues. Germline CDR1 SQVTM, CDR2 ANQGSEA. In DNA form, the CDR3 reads TGCAGCGCATCCTACAGGGGTAGCGAAAAACTGTTTTTT. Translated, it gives CSASYRGSEKLFF.

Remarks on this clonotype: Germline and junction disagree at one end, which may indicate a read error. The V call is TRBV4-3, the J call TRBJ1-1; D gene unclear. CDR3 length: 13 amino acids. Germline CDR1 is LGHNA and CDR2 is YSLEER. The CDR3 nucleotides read TGCGCCGGCAGCCAAGATAATCCCACTGAAGCTTTCTTT. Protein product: CAGSQDNPTEAFF.

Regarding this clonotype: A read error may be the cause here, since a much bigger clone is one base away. CDR3 nucleotides: TGTGCCTGCAGCTTAGAGCTAGGACAGTATGGCTACACCTTC. Its translation: CACSLELGQYGYTF. This rearrangement joins TRBV7-9 to TRBJ1-2, with D maybe TRBD1 (6 bases). Germline CDR1 SEHNR, CDR2 FQNEAQ (reference sequence). This CDR3 has 14 residues.

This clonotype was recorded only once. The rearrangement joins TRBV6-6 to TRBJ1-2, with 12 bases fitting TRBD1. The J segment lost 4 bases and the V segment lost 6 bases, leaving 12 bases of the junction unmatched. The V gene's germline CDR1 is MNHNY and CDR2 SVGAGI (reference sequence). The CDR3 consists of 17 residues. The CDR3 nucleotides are TGTGCCAGCAGCCGCCGGGACAGGGGGCGCTTTGGCTATGGCTACACCTTC. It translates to CASSRRDRGRFGYGYTF.

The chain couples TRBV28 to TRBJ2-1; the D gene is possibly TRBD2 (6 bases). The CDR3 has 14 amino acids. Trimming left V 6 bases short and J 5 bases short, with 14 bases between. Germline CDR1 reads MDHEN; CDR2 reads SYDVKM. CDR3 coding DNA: TGTGCCAGCAGGTTAGCGGTCCAGAACAATGAGCAGTTCTTC. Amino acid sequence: CASRLAVQNNEQFF.

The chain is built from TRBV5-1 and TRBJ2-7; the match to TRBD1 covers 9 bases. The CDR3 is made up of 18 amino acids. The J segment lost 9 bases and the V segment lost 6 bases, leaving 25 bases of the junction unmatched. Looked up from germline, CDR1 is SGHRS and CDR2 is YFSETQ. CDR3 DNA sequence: TGCGCCAGCACTGGACAGGGGTCCCCCCGGAGCTCCTACAATGGGCAGTACTTC. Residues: CASTGQGSPRSSYNGQYF.

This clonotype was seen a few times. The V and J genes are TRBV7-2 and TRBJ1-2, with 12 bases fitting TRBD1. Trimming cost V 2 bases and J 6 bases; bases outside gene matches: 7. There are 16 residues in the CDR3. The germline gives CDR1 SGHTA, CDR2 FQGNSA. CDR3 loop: CASSLTGTGGADGYTF. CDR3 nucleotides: TGTGCCAGCAGCTTAACCGGGACAGGGGGCGCGGATGGCTACACCTTC.

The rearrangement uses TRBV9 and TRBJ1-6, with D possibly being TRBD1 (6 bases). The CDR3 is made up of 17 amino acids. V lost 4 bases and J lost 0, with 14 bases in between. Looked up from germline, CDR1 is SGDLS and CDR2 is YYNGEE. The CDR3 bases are TGTGCCAGCAGCTTCTCCGGACAGAGCTCCTATAATTCACCCCTCCACTTT. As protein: CASSFSGQSSYNSPLHF.

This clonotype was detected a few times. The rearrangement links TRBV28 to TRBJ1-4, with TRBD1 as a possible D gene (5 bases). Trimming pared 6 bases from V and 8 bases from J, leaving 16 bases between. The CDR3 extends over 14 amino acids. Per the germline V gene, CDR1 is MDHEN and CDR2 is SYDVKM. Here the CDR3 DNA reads TGTGCCAGCAGCACGATGGGGGGAGACGAAAAACTGTTTTTT. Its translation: CASSTMGGDEKLFF.

This CDR3 is CASSLLLTSGANVLTF. The CDR3 nucleotides read TGTGCCAGCAGCCTGCTGCTCACCTCTGGGGCCAACGTCCTGACTTTC. This chain joins TRBV5-6 and TRBJ2-6, with D hard to call. Trimming removed 4 bases from V and 0 bases from J, with 11 bases in between. This CDR3 region has 16 residues. CDR1 and CDR2 from the germline V gene are SGHDT and YYEEEE.

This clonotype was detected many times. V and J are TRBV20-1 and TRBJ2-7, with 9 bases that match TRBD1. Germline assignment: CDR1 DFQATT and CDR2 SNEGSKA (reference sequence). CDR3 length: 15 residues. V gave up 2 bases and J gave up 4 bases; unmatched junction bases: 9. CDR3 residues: CSARHDLGQGYEQYF. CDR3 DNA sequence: TGCAGTGCTAGACACGACCTGGGACAGGGATACGAGCAGTACTTC.

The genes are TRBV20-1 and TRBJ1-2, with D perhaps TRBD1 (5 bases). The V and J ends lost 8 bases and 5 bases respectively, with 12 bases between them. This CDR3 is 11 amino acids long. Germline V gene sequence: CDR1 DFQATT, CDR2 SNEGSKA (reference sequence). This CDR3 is CSSDSVYGYTF. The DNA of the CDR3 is TGCAGTTCAGACAGTGTTTATGGCTACACCTTC.

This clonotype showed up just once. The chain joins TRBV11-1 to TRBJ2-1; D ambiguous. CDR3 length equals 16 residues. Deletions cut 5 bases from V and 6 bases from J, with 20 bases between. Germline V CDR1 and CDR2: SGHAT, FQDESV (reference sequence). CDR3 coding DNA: TGTGCCAGCAGCCCGAGGACGCTATTGGTCCGCAATGAGCAGTTCTTC. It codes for CASSPRTLLVRNEQFF.

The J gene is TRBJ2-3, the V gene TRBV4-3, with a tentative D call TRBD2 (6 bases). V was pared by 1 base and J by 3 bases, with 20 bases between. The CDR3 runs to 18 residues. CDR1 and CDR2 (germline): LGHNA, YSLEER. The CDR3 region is CASSQGPSQLARTDTQYF. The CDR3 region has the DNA TGCGCCAGCAGCCAAGGCCCATCGCAACTAGCCAGAACAGATACGCAGTATTTT.

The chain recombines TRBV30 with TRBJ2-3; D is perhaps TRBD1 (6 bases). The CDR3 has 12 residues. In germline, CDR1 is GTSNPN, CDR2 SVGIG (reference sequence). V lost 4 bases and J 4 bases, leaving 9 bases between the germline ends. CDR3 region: CAWKGVSDTQYF. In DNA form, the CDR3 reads TGTGCCTGGAAGGGGGTTTCAGATACGCAGTATTTT.

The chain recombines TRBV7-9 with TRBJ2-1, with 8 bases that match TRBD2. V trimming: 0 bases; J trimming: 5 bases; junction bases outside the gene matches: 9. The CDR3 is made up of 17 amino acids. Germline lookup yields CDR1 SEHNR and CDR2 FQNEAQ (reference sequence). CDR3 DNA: TGTGCCAGCAGCTTAGCGTATGGAGCGGGGGCTCACAATGAGCAGTTCTTC. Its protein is CASSLAYGAGAHNEQFF.

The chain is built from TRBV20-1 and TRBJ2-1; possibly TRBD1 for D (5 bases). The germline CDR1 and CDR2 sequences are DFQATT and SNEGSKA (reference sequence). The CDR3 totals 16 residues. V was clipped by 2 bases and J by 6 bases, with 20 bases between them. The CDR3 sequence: CSARMSDSVWFNEQFF. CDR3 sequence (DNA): TGCAGTGCTAGAATGAGTGACAGTGTATGGTTCAATGAGCAGTTCTTC.

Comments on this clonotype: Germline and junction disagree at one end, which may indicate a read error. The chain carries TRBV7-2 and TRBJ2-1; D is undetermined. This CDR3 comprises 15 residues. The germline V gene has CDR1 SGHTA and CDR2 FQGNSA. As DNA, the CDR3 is TGTGCCAGCAGCTTAGGGGTGAGCTCCCACAATGAGCAGTTCTTC. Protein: CASSLGVSSHNEQFF.

The CDR3 loop is CASSPSGQGLHQPQHF. The DNA for the CDR3 is TGTGCCAGCTCACCATCCGGACAGGGTCTTCATCAGCCCCAGCATTTT. The rearrangement joins TRBV18 to TRBJ1-5; 8 nucleotides align to TRBD1. Germline values: CDR1 KGHSH, CDR2 LQKENI. This CDR3 spans 16 amino acids. The ends lost 2 bases at V and 5 bases at J; junction bases unmatched: 8.

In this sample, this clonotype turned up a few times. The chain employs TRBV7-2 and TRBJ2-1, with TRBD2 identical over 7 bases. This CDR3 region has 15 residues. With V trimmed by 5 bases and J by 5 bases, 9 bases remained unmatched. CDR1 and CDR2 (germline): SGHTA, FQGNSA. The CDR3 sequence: CASSIRGEDHNEQFF. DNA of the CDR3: TGTGCCAGCAGCATTCGGGGGGAGGACCACAATGAGCAGTTCTTC.

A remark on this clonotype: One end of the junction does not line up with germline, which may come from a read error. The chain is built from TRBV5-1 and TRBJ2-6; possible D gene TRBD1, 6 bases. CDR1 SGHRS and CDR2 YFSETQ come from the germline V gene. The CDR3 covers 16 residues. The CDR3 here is CASSWNRAAGANVLTF. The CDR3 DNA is TGCGCCAGCAGCTGGAACAGGGCGGCTGGAGCCAACGTCCTGACTTTC.

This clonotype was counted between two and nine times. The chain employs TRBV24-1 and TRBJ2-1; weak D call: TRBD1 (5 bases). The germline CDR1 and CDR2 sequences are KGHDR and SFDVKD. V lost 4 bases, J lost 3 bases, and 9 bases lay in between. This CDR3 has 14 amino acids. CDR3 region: CATSDPTDYNEQFF. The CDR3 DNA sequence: TGTGCCACCAGTGACCCGACAGACTACAATGAGCAGTTCTTC.

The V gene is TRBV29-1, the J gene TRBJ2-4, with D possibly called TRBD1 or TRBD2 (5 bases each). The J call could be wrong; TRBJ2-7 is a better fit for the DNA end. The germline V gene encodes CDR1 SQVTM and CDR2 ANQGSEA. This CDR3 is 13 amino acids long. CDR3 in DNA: TGCAGCGTCATACTTTGGGGGAACTACGAGCAGTACTTC. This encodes CSVILWGNYEQYF.